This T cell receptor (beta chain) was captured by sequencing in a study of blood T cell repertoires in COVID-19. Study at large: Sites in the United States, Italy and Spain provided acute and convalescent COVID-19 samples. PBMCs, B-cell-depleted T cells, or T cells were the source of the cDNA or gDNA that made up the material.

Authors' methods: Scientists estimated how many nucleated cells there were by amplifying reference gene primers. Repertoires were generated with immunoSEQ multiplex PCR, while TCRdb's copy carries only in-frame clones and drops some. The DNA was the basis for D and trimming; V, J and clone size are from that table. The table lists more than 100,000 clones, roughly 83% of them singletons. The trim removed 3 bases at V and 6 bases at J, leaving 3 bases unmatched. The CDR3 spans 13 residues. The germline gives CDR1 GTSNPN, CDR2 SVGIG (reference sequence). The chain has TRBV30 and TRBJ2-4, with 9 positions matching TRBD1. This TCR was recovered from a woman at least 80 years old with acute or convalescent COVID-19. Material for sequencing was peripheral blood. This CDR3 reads CAWRGTGINIQYF. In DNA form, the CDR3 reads TGTGCCTGGAGGGGGACAGGGATAAACATTCAGTACTTC.